Listed below are T cell receptor beta chains from one sample, sequenced in a study of T cell responses to AZD1222 COVID-19 vaccine. Sequencing used immunoSEQ multiplex PCR; TCRdb keeps in-frame clones, though not all of them. The sample records about 120,000 clones, roughly 87% being singletons. The specimen comprised peripheral blood, sampled on day 0 of AZD1222 vaccination. These receptors were collected from an adult in good health. Each CDR3 is given with its conserved first and last residue. A D gene is named only where the DNA matches it firmly. Only part of the rows carry a size: once, few, many, or a class if the clone is expanded.

>TRBJ2-1|16|TRBV2|NA|NA
TGTGCCAGCAGCTACTCGGACAGCGAACCGTACAATGAGCAGTTCTTC
CASSYSDSEPYNEQFF
>TRBJ2-7|14|TRBV5-1|TRBD1|NA
TGCGCCAGCAGCTTGGCCGACAGGGGCGACGAGCAGTACTTC
CASSLADRGDEQYF
>TRBJ1-5|13|TRBV19|NA|once
TGTGCCAGTAGTAGGCAGGGTTATCAGCCCCAGCATTTT
CASSRQGYQPQHF
>TRBJ2-3|13|TRBV28|NA|NA
TGTGCCAGCAGGGGAAGGTCCTTCCATACGCAGTATTTT
CASRGRSFHTQYF
>TRBJ2-2|14|TRBV7-9|TRBD1|NA
TGTGCCAGCAGCAACAGGGGCAACACCGGGGAGCTGTTTTTT
CASSNRGNTGELFF
>TRBJ1-5|17|TRBV7-2|TRBD1|NA
TGTGCCAGCAGCTTTACCGGGACAGGGGGGCGTCCTCAGCCCCAGCATTTT
CASSFTGTGGRPQPQHF
>TRBJ1-1|14|TRBV3-1/TRBV3-2|NA|NA
TGTGCCAGCAGCCAAGTCGGGGGGAACGCTGAAGCTTTCTTT
CASSQVGGNAEAFF
>TRBJ2-7|14|TRBV9|TRBD2|NA
TGTGCCAGCAGCGTCGGGACTAGCGGAAACGAGCAGTACTTC
CASSVGTSGNEQYF
>TRBJ2-5|13|TRBV12-3/TRBV12-4|NA|NA
TGTGCCAGCAGTTTGACATCCCAAGAGACCCAGTACTTC
CASSLTSQETQYF
>TRBJ1-6|16|TRBV27|NA|NA
TGTGCCAGCAGTCCCCTCCGAACCGGAGGAAATTCACCCCTCCACTTT
CASSPLRTGGNSPLHF
>TRBJ1-4|12|TRBV29-1|NA|NA
TGCAGCGCGGGACATGAAGTTGAAAAACTGTTTTTT
CSAGHEVEKLFF
>TRBJ2-2|16|TRBV3-1/TRBV3-2|NA|NA
TGTGCCAGCAGCCCCCCCGCGGTGACCTACACCGGGGAGCTGTTTTTT
CASSPPAVTYTGELFF
>TRBJ1-6|15|TRBV28|NA|NA
TGTGCCAGCAGTTTAACCGGGACGAGTTATTCACCCCTCCACTTT
CASSLTGTSYSPLHF
>TRBJ1-1|15|TRBV4-1|NA|NA
TGCGCCAGCAGCCACCTACAGGGTAGGGGCACTGAAGCTTTCTTT
CASSHLQGRGTEAFF
>TRBJ1-3|15|TRBV9|NA|NA
TGTGCCAGCAGTCCGGGGTCTTTGGGTGGAAACACCATATATTTT
CASSPGSLGGNTIYF